This passage covers 26 T cell receptor beta chains from one sample sequenced in a study of T cell repertoires in cytomegalovirus infection. Via MiXCR, TCRdb re-called the reads, giving one row per CDR3 protein. The sample has around 450,000 distinct CDR3 sequences; about 11% are singletons. The sequencing input was PBMCs. The receptors shown here come from a human donor in good health (CMV status not recorded). Some clones in this sample may be carry-over from other donors' samples.

This clonotype was found many times. The chain joins TRBV5-4 to TRBJ1-6; 9 bases align to TRBD1. Unmatched junction bases numbered 5, after V lost 3 bases and J lost 7 bases. The CDR3 spans 15 residues. Germline V gene sequence: CDR1 SGHNT, CDR2 YYREEE (reference sequence). DNA for the CDR3: TGTGCCAGCAGCTGGACAGGGGAAGGCAATTCACCCCTCCACTTT. Encoded protein: CASSWTGEGNSPLHF.

This clonotype was seen at least ten times. V gene TRBV7-9 combines with J gene TRBJ2-7, with TRBD1 matching over 10 bases. Trimming removed 4 bases from V and 7 bases from J; junction bases left unmatched: 13. Germline CDR1 SEHNR, CDR2 FQNEAQ (reference sequence). The CDR3 is 16 amino acids. Here the CDR3 reads CASSSWDRGKQGEQYF. As DNA, the CDR3 is TGTGCCAGCAGCTCTTGGGACAGGGGCAAGCAAGGAGAGCAGTACTTC.

This clonotype occurred many times. This chain links TRBV6-2 or TRBV6-3 with TRBJ1-6; the D is unclear. V was trimmed by 9 bases and J by 12 bases, leaving 15 bases between them. The CDR3 is made up of 12 amino acids. Germline lookup yields CDR1 MNHEY and CDR2 SVGEGT. CDR3 in amino acids: CASSLARGPLHF. In nucleotides, the CDR3 is TGTGCCAGTTCTCTAGCCCGGGGACCCCTCCACTTT.

The chain combines TRBV2 with TRBJ2-3, with 9 bases lining up with TRBD1. The junction had 3 bases not matched to a gene; V was cut back by 7 bases and J by 4 bases. Germline V gives CDR1 SNHLY, CDR2 FYNNEI. This CDR3 comprises 13 residues. CDR3: CASKGQGADTQYF. CDR3 in DNA: TGTGCCAGCAAGGGACAGGGTGCAGATACGCAGTATTTT.

The sample holds many counts of this clonotype. The chain combines TRBV5-6 with TRBJ2-7; weak D call: TRBD1 (6 bases). Germline CDR1 is SGHDT and CDR2 is YYEEEE. V was cut by 3 bases and J by 3 bases, with 13 bases left in between. The length of the CDR3 is 14 residues. The CDR3 DNA sequence: TGTGCCAGCAGCTACACAGGGAAGAACTACGAGCAGTACTTC. Encoded protein: CASSYTGKNYEQYF.

This clonotype was seen repeatedly, ten times or more. V gene TRBV23-1 combines with J gene TRBJ1-1; the D is unclear. TRBV23-1 qualifies as an ORF whose function is uncertain. Trimming cost V 0 bases and J 10 bases, with 12 bases left between them. This CDR3 contains 13 residues. In nucleotides, the CDR3 is TGCGCCAGCAGTCAATCCGGCGGCGGGCCAGCTTTCTTT. Protein: CASSQSGGGPAFF.

Comment on this clonotype: Just one base apart from a much larger clone, this may be a read error. The rearrangement links TRBV7-4 to TRBJ1-1, with D unresolved. V was trimmed by 11 bases and J by 4 bases, leaving 20 bases between them. Germline V lookup: CDR1 SGHVT, CDR2 SQSDAQ. The CDR3 is 14 residues long. CDR3 residues: CAHPRVRITTEAFF. CDR3 nucleotide sequence: TGTGCCCATCCAAGGGTCAGGATTACCACTGAAGCTTTCTTT.

Concerning this clonotype itself: Possible read error: a much larger clone is one base away. This chain links TRBV12-3 or TRBV12-4 with TRBJ2-3; TRBD2 matches at 12 bases. With V trimmed by 6 bases and J by 6 bases, 4 bases remained unmatched. The CDR3 sequence is 14 residues long. Here the CDR3 DNA reads TGTGCCAGCAGCCGACTAGCGGGAGCGGATACGCAGTATTTT. It codes for CASSRLAGADTQYF.

This clonotype turned up a few times. The chain links TRBV25-1 to TRBJ2-2; 9 nucleotides align to TRBD1. With 5 bases clipped from V and 4 bases from J, the junction kept 20 bases outside the gene matches. Germline V CDR1 and CDR2: MGHDK, SYGVNS. CDR3 length: 20 amino acids. As DNA, the CDR3 is TGTGCCAGCAGTCGCCGACAGGGGGGCTTTAGTATTGGGAGCACCGGGGAGCTGTTTTTT. Translating it yields CASSRRQGGFSIGSTGELFF.

The chain combines TRBV18 with TRBJ2-5; D is unclear. The V and J ends lost 0 bases and 3 bases respectively, with 8 bases between them. This CDR3 has 14 amino acids. Germline assignment: CDR1 KGHSH and CDR2 LQKENI. CDR3 DNA: TGTGCCAGCTCACCACCAGAGCCAAAAGAGACCCAGTACTTC. Its protein product is CASSPPEPKETQYF.

This clonotype was recorded at least ten times. The CDR3 nucleotides are TGTGCCAGCAGTTTGGGGGGACCTCAGGGACCCTATGGCTACACCTTC. Amino acid sequence: CASSLGGPQGPYGYTF. The chain has TRBV12-3 or TRBV12-4 and TRBJ1-2; D might be TRBD1 (5 bases). Deletions cut 3 bases from V and 4 bases from J, with 18 bases between. The CDR3 has 16 residues.

This clonotype was observed at least ten times. The rearrangement uses TRBV5-5 and TRBJ2-2; 8 nucleotides align to TRBD2. Germline-derived CDR1 and CDR2 are SGHKS and YYEKEE (reference sequence). The CDR3 has 17 amino acids. The V gene end was trimmed by 1 base and the J gene end by 4 bases; junction bases not matched to a gene: 9. CDR3 bases: TGTGCCAGCAGCTTGAGTGGCGGGGGGCCGATCACCGGGGAGCTGTTTTTT. Its translation: CASSLSGGGPITGELFF.

The gene calls are TRBV20-1 and TRBJ2-1; TRBD2 agrees at 7 bases. Germline V gives CDR1 DFQATT, CDR2 SNEGSKA (reference sequence). CDR3 size: 15 residues. V shed 4 bases, J shed 5 bases, and the junction held 11 bases outside the gene matches. The CDR3 loop is CSANPIASGDNEQFF. CDR3 in DNA: TGCAGTGCTAATCCCATTGCTAGCGGAGACAATGAGCAGTTCTTC.

This clonotype showed up many times. The genes are TRBV19 and TRBJ1-1, with D maybe TRBD1 (5 bases). The length of the CDR3 is 14 residues. Per the germline V gene, CDR1 is LNHDA and CDR2 is SQIVND (reference sequence). V lost 5 bases and J lost 0, with 10 bases in between. For the CDR3, the DNA is TGTGCCAGTAGTCGACAGCTTATGAACACTGAAGCTTTCTTT. Translation gives CASSRQLMNTEAFF.

This clonotype was recorded a few times. This CDR3 is CASSLGGQGTSYEQYF. DNA of the CDR3: TGTGCCAGCAGTTTAGGGGGACAGGGGACCTCCTACGAGCAGTACTTC. The rearrangement links TRBV28 to TRBJ2-7; TRBD1 matches at 10 bases. The CDR3 length is 16 residues. Germline V gene sequence: CDR1 MDHEN, CDR2 SYDVKM. The junction had 4 bases not matched to a gene; V was cut back by 2 bases and J by 0 bases.

This clonotype was observed a few times. V and J are TRBV25-1 and TRBJ1-1, with D perhaps TRBD1 (6 bases). V gave up 1 base and J gave up 8 bases, with 11 bases separating them. CDR1 is MGHDK, CDR2 SYGVNS, per germline. The CDR3 has 13 amino acids. The CDR3 sequence is CASSESLDREAFF. CDR3 sequence (DNA): TGTGCCAGCAGTGAATCCCTAGACAGGGAAGCTTTCTTT.

The table lists this clonotype with many counts. DNA for the CDR3: TGTGCCACCAGCAGAGATCGGAGCTCTGGGGCCAACGTCCTGACTTTC. It encodes CATSRDRSSGANVLTF. The chain employs TRBV15 and TRBJ2-6; no clear D. V lost 0 bases and J 0 bases, leaving 6 bases between the germline ends. From germline, CDR1 is LNHNV and CDR2 YYDKDF (reference sequence). The CDR3 consists of 16 residues.

This clonotype was detected many times. CDR3 sequence: CASSPLGGTEAFF. CDR3 nucleotide sequence: TGTGCCAGCAGCCCCCTGGGGGGCACTGAAGCTTTCTTT. J is TRBJ1-1 and V is TRBV5-5, with D maybe TRBD1 (5 bases). This CDR3 has 13 residues. V was trimmed by 4 bases and J by 4 bases, leaving 11 bases between them. CDR1 and CDR2 (germline): SGHKS, YYEKEE (reference sequence).

Concerning this clonotype itself: A much larger clonotype is one base distant, so this may be a read error. The chain has TRBV20-1 and TRBJ2-7; TRBD1 matches at 11 bases. V shed 1 base, J shed 4 bases, and the junction held 12 bases outside the gene matches. The CDR3 sequence is 17 residues long. The germline V gene has CDR1 DFQATT and CDR2 SNEGSKA (reference sequence). The CDR3 reads CSARVEWRGTGGYEQYF. The CDR3 nucleotides read TGCAGTGCTAGAGTAGAGTGGCGGGGGACAGGGGGTTACGAGCAGTACTTC.

The J gene is TRBJ2-2, the V gene TRBV24-1; D perhaps matches TRBD2 (5 bases). Germline CDR1 is KGHDR and CDR2 is SFDVKD. V was shortened by 1 base and J by 6 bases, with 8 bases between the two germline ends. The CDR3 length is 14 residues. The CDR3 spells CATSDFLGAGELFF. The CDR3 DNA sequence: TGTGCCACCAGTGATTTTTTGGGAGCCGGGGAGCTGTTTTTT.

The sample holds a few counts of this clonotype. This chain uses TRBV5-4 with TRBJ2-3; 7 bases map to TRBD2. The V gene's germline CDR1 is SGHNT and CDR2 YYREEE (reference sequence). V lost 0 bases and J lost 1; bases outside the gene matches: 5. The CDR3 is 16 residues long. CDR3 coding DNA: TGTGCCAGCAGCTTGGGGCTAGCGGCGCGCACAGATACGCAGTATTTT. Translation gives CASSLGLAARTDTQYF.

This chain joins TRBV6-5 and TRBJ2-7; D may be TRBD1 or TRBD2 (6 bases each). Trimming pared 5 bases from V and 5 bases from J, leaving 19 bases between. Per the germline V gene, CDR1 is MNHEY and CDR2 is SVGAGI. CDR3 length: 15 residues. The DNA of the CDR3 is TGTGCCAGCAGTCCCTTTGGCGGGACATCGAACGAGCAGTACTTC. It is translated as CASSPFGGTSNEQYF.

The chain carries TRBV6-1 and TRBJ1-6; 9 bases line up with TRBD1. Germline V CDR1 and CDR2: MNHNS, SASEGT. The V and J ends lost 4 bases and 6 bases, in that order; junction bases with no gene match: 7. The CDR3 spans 16 residues. CDR3 sequence reads: CASSGQGTGINSPLHF. Here the CDR3 DNA reads TGTGCCAGCAGTGGACAAGGGACAGGGATTAATTCACCCCTCCACTTT.

This clonotype was seen many times. V is TRBV4-1 and J is TRBJ2-7; TRBD1 matches 8 bases. V trimming: 1 base; J trimming: 0 bases; junction bases outside the gene matches: 5. The CDR3 covers 16 residues. Per the germline V gene, CDR1 is MGHRA and CDR2 is YSYEKL. CDR3 in DNA: TGCGCCAGCAGCCAAGCTAGGACAGGGCCCTCCTACGAGCAGTACTTC. This sequence encodes CASSQARTGPSYEQYF.

This clonotype was detected many times. This chain connects TRBV6-2 or TRBV6-3 to TRBJ2-1, with 7 bases lining up with TRBD2. CDR1 and CDR2 (germline): MNHEY, SVGEGT. This CDR3 is 15 amino acids long. The junction had 8 bases not matched to a gene; V was cut back by 7 bases and J by 2 bases. This CDR3 is CASTPNGGAYNEQFF. The CDR3 nucleotides are TGTGCCAGCACCCCCAATGGGGGGGCCTACAATGAGCAGTTCTTC.

Ten or more counts support this clonotype. J is TRBJ2-3 and V is TRBV3-1, with 7 positions matching TRBD1. The V gene end was trimmed by 1 base and the J gene end by 3 bases; junction bases not matched to a gene: 7. Germline-derived CDR1 and CDR2 are LGHDT and YNNKEL (reference sequence). This CDR3 spans 16 amino acids. Written as DNA, the CDR3 is TGTGCCAGCAGCCAAGTGAAGGGACAGTTAACAGATACGCAGTATTTT. Its protein product is CASSQVKGQLTDTQYF.